The 31 T cell receptor beta chains reported below all come from one sample, sequenced in a study of T cells in localized non-small cell lung cancer. TCRdb's copy holds only in-frame clones and misses some; the assay was immunoSEQ multiplex PCR. The data show several thousand clones, around 92% seen once. The sequenced sample was peripheral blood, obtained before any cancer treatment. These receptors all come from an older female donor with stage II squamous cell lung carcinoma.

The table lists this clone with a count of one. This rearrangement joins TRBV27 to TRBJ2-1, with TRBD2 as a possible D gene (6 bases). V was shortened by 6 bases and J by 2 bases, with 14 bases between the two germline ends. The CDR3 has 15 amino acids. Germline-derived CDR1 and CDR2 are MNHEY and SMNVEV (reference sequence). CDR3 sequence (DNA): TGTGCCAGCAGGGAGGGACGGCTTACCTACAATGAGCAGTTCTTC. Translation: CASREGRLTYNEQFF.

The V and J genes are TRBV11-2 and TRBJ2-2, with D perhaps TRBD1 (5 bases). Trimming removed 1 base from V and 0 bases from J, with 9 bases in between. CDR1 is SGHAT, CDR2 FQNNGV, per germline. The CDR3 has 16 amino acids. The CDR3 reads CASSLAQGANTGELFF. CDR3 DNA: TGTGCCAGCAGCTTAGCCCAGGGTGCGAACACCGGGGAGCTGTTTTTT. The whole variable domain, filled in from reference TRBV11-2 and TRBJ2-2, reads EAGVAQSPRYKIIEKRQSVAFWCNPISGHATLYWYQQILGQGPKLLIQFQNNGVVDDSQLPKDRFSAERLKGVDSTLKIQPAKLEDSAVYLCASSLAQGANTGELFFGEGSRLTVL.

This chain links TRBV7-9 with TRBJ2-2; 8 bases match TRBD1. Germline V CDR1 and CDR2: SEHNR, FQNEAQ (reference sequence). The CDR3 loop spans 16 amino acids. The trim removed 5 bases at V and 1 base at J, leaving 6 bases unmatched. CDR3 region: CASSQSGGGNTGELFF. CDR3 coding DNA: TGTGCCAGCAGCCAATCAGGGGGCGGGAACACCGGGGAGCTGTTTTTT.

This sequence joins TRBV7-2 and TRBJ1-1; D is unresolved. The CDR3 extends over 13 amino acids. The germline CDR1 and CDR2 sequences are SGHTA and FQGNSA. Trimming left V 4 bases short and J 5 bases short, with 11 bases between. The CDR3, as DNA: TGTGCCAGCAGCTCACACATGGGGACTGAAGCTTTCTTT. It is translated as CASSSHMGTEAFF.

The gene calls are TRBV11-3 and TRBJ2-1; D gene ambiguous. The V end was cut by 1 base, the J end by 9 bases, with 10 bases between. The CDR3 runs 13 residues. Germline CDR1 and CDR2: SGHNT and YENEEA. This CDR3 reads CASSLGPPGEQFF. The CDR3 DNA reads as TGTGCCAGCAGCTTAGGTCCCCCGGGTGAGCAGTTCTTC. The variable domain in full, completed from reference TRBV11-3 and TRBJ2-1, reads EAGVVQSPRYKIIEKKQPVAFWCNPISGHNTLYWYLQNLGQGPELLIRYENEEAVDDSQLPKDRFSAERLKGVDSTLKIQPAELGDSAVYLCASSLGPPGEQFFGPGTRLTVL.

This sequence joins TRBV5-1 and TRBJ1-3; TRBD1 might be the D (5 bases). V was shortened by 4 bases and J by 0 bases, with 8 bases between the two germline ends. Germline assignment: CDR1 SGHRS and CDR2 YFSETQ. The CDR3 is 14 amino acids. The CDR3 reads CASSMGVSGNTIYF. CDR3 nucleotides: TGCGCCAGCAGCATGGGGGTCTCTGGAAACACCATATATTTT.

This chain links TRBV21-1 with TRBJ2-5. TRBV21-1 is labeled a pseudogene. This CDR3 comprises 15 residues. The CDR3 nucleotides read TGTGCCAGCAGCACCCGACGTCCGTACCAAGAGACCCAGTACTTC. Translating it yields CASSTRRPYQETQYF.

The rearrangement uses TRBV6-5 and TRBJ1-1, with D uncertain. The germline CDR1 and CDR2 sequences are MNHEY and SVGAGI. Trimming shortened V by 2 bases and J by 1 base, and 5 bases separated the two germline ends. CDR3 length: 13 amino acids. The CDR3 sequence: CASSYGSNTEAFF. CDR3 DNA sequence: TGTGCCAGCAGTTACGGGTCGAACACTGAAGCTTTCTTT.

The V and J genes are TRBV6-5 and TRBJ1-1; D is perhaps TRBD1 (5 bases). V lost 8 bases and J 4 bases, leaving 20 bases between the germline ends. Per the germline V gene, CDR1 is MNHEY and CDR2 is SVGAGI. The CDR3 sequence is 15 residues long. In DNA form, the CDR3 reads TGTGCCAGCGGCCCTAGGGGAGTAAGCGGCACTGAAGCTTTCTTT. Protein: CASGPRGVSGTEAFF.

The V and J genes are TRBV2 and TRBJ2-3, with D maybe TRBD1 (7 bases). Germline V gene sequence: CDR1 SNHLY, CDR2 FYNNEI. With 5 bases removed from V and 9 bases from J, the gap between germline ends came to 15 bases. This CDR3 contains 13 residues. CDR3 bases: TGTGCCAGCAGTTCCCTGACAGGGAGGACGCAGTATTTT. Translating gives CASSSLTGRTQYF.

This chain joins TRBV6-5 and TRBJ1-1; possible D gene TRBD1, 5 bases. The CDR3 is 14 residues long. The germline V gene encodes CDR1 MNHEY and CDR2 SVGAGI. Deletions cut 5 bases from V and 5 bases from J, with 15 bases between. The CDR3 bases are TGTGCCAGCAGTCTGAGGGGCTCGAGGACTGAAGCTTTCTTT. Amino acid sequence: CASSLRGSRTEAFF.

The gene calls are TRBV7-8 and TRBJ1-1; D is ambiguous. Between the trimmed V and J ends, which lost 4 bases and 5 bases, there was a span of 14 bases. There are 14 residues in the CDR3. From germline, CDR1 is SGHVS and CDR2 FQNEAQ. The CDR3 nucleotides read TGTGCCAGCAGCTCAGATAGACGGGGAACTGAAGCTTTCTTT. Translated: CASSSDRRGTEAFF. Supplemented by reference TRBV7-8 and TRBJ1-1, the full variable domain reads GAGVSQSPRYKVAKRGQDVALRCDPISGHVSLFWYQQALGQGPEFLTYFQNEAQLDKSGLPSDRFFAERPEGSVSTLKIQRTQQEDSAVYLCASSSDRRGTEAFFGQGTRLTVV.

The V call is TRBV27, the J call TRBJ2-7; possible D gene TRBD2, 7 bases. V was pared by 5 bases and J by 2 bases, with 10 bases between. The germline CDR1 and CDR2 sequences are MNHEY and SMNVEV (reference sequence). The CDR3 extends over 13 amino acids. CDR3 in DNA: TGTGCCAGCAGTCGGGGGGCTGCCTACGAGCAGTACGTC. Residues: CASSRGAAYEQYV.

The chain carries TRBV19 and TRBJ2-3, with 8 bases that match TRBD2. This CDR3 is 15 amino acids long. Germline V gene sequence: CDR1 LNHDA, CDR2 SQIVND (reference sequence). V dropped 8 bases and J dropped 5; count of bases not matched to a gene: 12. The CDR3 nucleotides read TGTGCCAGTGCTCGGGGGGGCCAGGGTTTAGATACGCAGTATTTT. It codes for CASARGGQGLDTQYF.

The CDR3 DNA follows: TGTGCCAGTAGTCCTCCTATTGGGCGTGTGCAGGGACTCTATGGCTACACCTTC. This sequence encodes CASSPPIGRVQGLYGYTF. The chain carries TRBV19 and TRBJ1-2; perhaps TRBD1 as D (5 bases). Trimming removed 5 bases at V and 4 bases at J, with 26 bases between. This CDR3 comprises 18 residues. From germline, CDR1 is LNHDA and CDR2 SQIVND (reference sequence).

V is TRBV2 and J is TRBJ2-2; no clear D gene. Germline CDR1 SNHLY, CDR2 FYNNEI. V lost 6 bases to trimming and J lost 5 bases, with 4 bases between them. The CDR3 runs to 11 residues. In nucleotides, the CDR3 is TGTGCCAGCAGGGGGACCGGGGAGCTGTTTTTT. Translation gives CASRGTGELFF.

Only one count was recorded for this clone. V and J are TRBV2 and TRBJ2-2; TRBD1 is a possible D gene (5 bases). From germline, CDR1 is SNHLY and CDR2 FYNNEI. Trimming stripped 6 bases from V and 7 bases from J, with 18 bases between. CDR3 length equals 15 residues. CDR3 region: CASRPIRGRVGELFF. CDR3 in DNA: TGTGCCAGCAGGCCCATAAGGGGCCGGGTCGGGGAGCTGTTTTTT.

The chain links TRBV7-2 to TRBJ2-2; D perhaps matches TRBD2 (5 bases). Germline CDR1 SGHTA, CDR2 FQGNSA. This CDR3 contains 16 residues. Trimming took 5 bases from V and 4 from J, leaving 17 bases between them. The CDR3 loop reads CASSRVGLQSTGELFF. DNA for the CDR3: TGTGCCAGCAGCAGGGTCGGACTCCAGTCCACCGGGGAGCTGTTTTTT.

The rearrangement uses TRBV28 and TRBJ2-7, with D tentatively TRBD1 (7 bases). Germline V gene data show CDR1 as MDHEN and CDR2 as SYDVKM. The CDR3 spans 13 residues. Trimming left V 3 bases short and J 4 bases short, with 10 bases between. CDR3 residues: CASSFAGGYEQYV. The CDR3 coding sequence is TGTGCCAGCAGTTTTGCAGGGGGGTACGAGCAGTACGTC.

The chain recombines TRBV27 with TRBJ2-1; D call uncertain. The germline gives CDR1 MNHEY, CDR2 SMNVEV (reference sequence). V lost 10 bases and J lost 6, with 16 bases in between. CDR3 size: 13 residues. The CDR3 coding sequence is TGTGCCACCCACCTGGGGAATGTCAATGAGCAGTTCTTC. It encodes CATHLGNVNEQFF.

The V gene is TRBV4-1, the J gene TRBJ1-1, with TRBD1 identical over 11 bases. After removal of 0 bases from V and 3 bases from J, the junction contained 6 bases not matched to a gene. Per germline, CDR1 MGHRA and CDR2 YSYEKL. The CDR3 covers 17 residues. The CDR3 nucleotides are TGCGCCAGCAGCCAAGAACGGACAGGGGGCCGGGACACTGAAGCTTTCTTT. Encoded protein: CASSQERTGGRDTEAFF.

The chain is built from TRBV29-1 and TRBJ2-7; no firm D call. Trimming took off 7 bases at V and 3 bases at J, with 13 bases between the two ends. CDR1 is SQVTM, CDR2 ANQGSEA, per germline. The CDR3 has 12 amino acids. The CDR3 sequence: CSGGEQGYEQYF. Written as DNA, the CDR3 is TGCAGCGGTGGGGAACAAGGCTACGAGCAGTACTTC.

The chain carries TRBV29-1 and TRBJ2-7; TRBD1 is a possible D gene (6 bases). CDR3 size: 11 residues. The V gene's germline CDR1 is SQVTM and CDR2 ANQGSEA. Trimming shortened V by 5 bases and J by 10 bases, and 15 bases separated the two germline ends. The CDR3 protein is CSVRSGGDQYV. The CDR3 bases are TGCAGCGTTCGGTCTGGGGGCGATCAGTACGTC.

In nucleotides, the CDR3 is TGTGCCAGCCCCCCCGGGGTAGCGTCTAGCACAGATACGCAGTATTTT. This gives the protein CASPPGVASSTDTQYF. The chain carries TRBV27 and TRBJ2-3; possibly TRBD2 for D (5 bases). The V and J ends lost 8 bases and 0 bases respectively, with 18 bases between them. This CDR3 is 16 amino acids long. Germline V gives CDR1 MNHEY, CDR2 SMNVEV (reference sequence).

This clone came up once. V and J are TRBV5-4 and TRBJ2-3; no firm D call. The V gene lost 3 bases and the J gene lost 6 bases, with 11 bases spanning the gap. CDR3 length: 13 amino acids. The germline V gene encodes CDR1 SGHNT and CDR2 YYREEE (reference sequence). The CDR3 sequence is CASSSGYGDTQYF. CDR3 nucleotide sequence: TGTGCCAGCAGCTCCGGATACGGGGATACGCAGTATTTT.

The chain recombines TRBV19 with TRBJ1-1; D may be TRBD1 (6 bases). V dropped 6 bases and J dropped 0 bases, with 17 bases sitting between them. CDR1 and CDR2 from the germline V gene are LNHDA and SQIVND (reference sequence). This CDR3 spans 16 amino acids. This CDR3 reads CASRVGGMGLNTEAFF. In DNA, the CDR3 is TGTGCCAGTAGAGTAGGGGGGATGGGGTTGAACACTGAAGCTTTCTTT.

The chain joins TRBV5-4 to TRBJ2-3, with D maybe TRBD1 (6 bases). Germline CDR1 SGHNT, CDR2 YYREEE (reference sequence). The CDR3 length is 14 residues. The V and J ends lost 4 bases and 6 bases respectively, with 15 bases between them. The CDR3 DNA follows: TGTGCCAGCAGCCAACAGGGTGGTCAGGATACGCAGTATTTT. Its protein product is CASSQQGGQDTQYF.

This chain uses TRBV21-1 with TRBJ2-2; the table calls TRBD2, which could not be checked here. TRBV21-1 is assigned pseudogene status. This CDR3 is built from 14 residues. CDR3 in amino acids: CASSNPSRTGELFF. DNA of the CDR3: TGTGCCAGCAGCAACCCGAGCCGCACCGGGGAGCTGTTTTTT.

The CDR3: CASSSDRGQFEQYF. For the CDR3, the DNA is TGTGCCAGCAGTAGCGACAGGGGGCAATTCGAGCAGTACTTC. This chain links TRBV6-5 with TRBJ2-7; 10 bases are a match to TRBD1. In germline, CDR1 is MNHEY, CDR2 SVGAGI. With V trimmed by 5 bases and J by 6 bases, 7 bases remained unmatched. The CDR3 totals 14 residues.

CDR3 loop: CASSLALAGGRTGELFF. CDR3 nucleotide sequence: TGTGCCAGCAGCTTGGCTCTTGCGGGAGGGCGAACCGGGGAGCTGTTTTTT. The V call is TRBV5-6, the J call TRBJ2-2; 9 bases are a match to TRBD2. V shed 0 bases, J shed 5 bases, and the junction held 8 bases outside the gene matches. The germline V gene encodes CDR1 SGHDT and CDR2 YYEEEE. CDR3 length equals 17 residues.

The rearrangement links TRBV5-4 to TRBJ2-2, with no clear D. This CDR3 has 14 amino acids. V lost 0 bases to trimming and J lost 6 bases, with 9 bases between them. Germline V gene data show CDR1 as SGHNT and CDR2 as YYREEE (reference sequence). The chain's CDR3 is CASSLALVSGELFF. The CDR3 coding sequence is TGTGCCAGCAGCTTGGCTCTAGTCTCCGGGGAGCTGTTTTTT. The variable domain in full, completed from reference TRBV5-4 and TRBJ2-2, reads ETGVTQSPTHLIKTRGQQVTLRCSSQSGHNTVSWYQQALGQGPQFIFQYYREEENGRGNFPPRFSGLQFPNYSSELNVNALELDDSALYLCASSLALVSGELFFGEGSRLTVL.